This T cell receptor beta chain was profiled in a study of early T cells in non-severe SARS-CoV-2 infection. Study background: RNA in bulk from unsorted whole blood was sequenced, and chains were unpaired. Study-wide findings and caveats: There was a bias toward anti-spike CD8 responses in VDJdb matching, which missed private and CD4 specificities.

This clonotype was recorded many times. Antigen specificity is unknown. The library protocol tagged individual cDNA molecules with unique molecular identifiers. TCRdb redid the calling of the 5' RACE reads with MiXCR, one entry per CDR3 protein. The sample lists over 20,000 distinct CDR3 sequences, less than 7% occurring once. The ends were cut back, 6 bases at V and 2 bases at J, with 14 bases in the middle. The CDR3 sequence is 15 residues long. CDR1 and CDR2 from the germline V gene are MNHEY and SMNVEV (reference sequence). This TCR was recovered from an adult who was a healthcare worker with PCR-confirmed SARS-CoV-2 infection or an uninfected control (not recorded which). The sequenced material came from whole blood. The genes are TRBV27 and TRBJ1-5, with D hard to call. The CDR3 spells CASRRYRQGNQPQHF. CDR3 DNA: TGTGCCAGCAGAAGATACCGCCAAGGCAATCAGCCCCAGCATTTT.